This TCR beta chain was captured in a study of blood T cell repertoires in COVID-19. The authors' processing: By means of reference gene primer amplification, nucleated cell counts were estimated. The table came from immunoSEQ multiplex PCR; TCRdb's copy has only in-frame clones and leaves some out. V, J and clone size were drawn from that table, and D and trimming were deduced from the DNA. The sample consists of approximately 150,000 clones, around 86% of them appearing once. CDR1 and CDR2 from the germline V gene are SEHNR and FQNEAQ (reference sequence). The CDR3 extends over 12 amino acids. V lost 0 bases, J lost 13 bases, and 12 bases lay in between.

The chain uses TRBV7-9 and TRBJ2-5, with unresolved D. This TCR came from a man aged 45-65 years who had recovered from COVID-19. The sequencing sample was made of peripheral blood. The CDR3 DNA reads as TGTGCCAGCAGCTTAGCGTTGGCGGATTTGTACTTC. It codes for CASSLALADLYF.